This T cell receptor beta chain derives from a study of cytomegalovirus exposure and HLA in healthy donors. Findings of the study overall: Researchers left out some V segments, among them TRBV6-2 and TRBV6-3, as indistinguishable.

The PCR employed 60 Vbeta primers together with 13 Jbeta primers. TCRdb keeps only in-frame clones here, not all; method: immunoSEQ multiplex PCR. The table has 95,000 to 150,000 clones, more than 60% seen once. V was shortened by 5 bases and J by 11 bases, with 24 bases between the two germline ends. Per germline, CDR1 LNHDA and CDR2 SQIVND (reference sequence). The CDR3 totals 16 residues. As for this clone: Its cognate antigen is unknown.

Sequencing was done on a sample of PBMCs. This chain connects TRBV19 to TRBJ1-4; no clear D. This receptor was identified in a woman aged 35 to 49 in good health and CMV-seropositive. The DNA for the CDR3 is TGTGCCAGTAGTGCCCTCCGAACAGAGGGCGACGAGAAACTGTTTTTT. Amino acids: CASSALRTEGDEKLFF.